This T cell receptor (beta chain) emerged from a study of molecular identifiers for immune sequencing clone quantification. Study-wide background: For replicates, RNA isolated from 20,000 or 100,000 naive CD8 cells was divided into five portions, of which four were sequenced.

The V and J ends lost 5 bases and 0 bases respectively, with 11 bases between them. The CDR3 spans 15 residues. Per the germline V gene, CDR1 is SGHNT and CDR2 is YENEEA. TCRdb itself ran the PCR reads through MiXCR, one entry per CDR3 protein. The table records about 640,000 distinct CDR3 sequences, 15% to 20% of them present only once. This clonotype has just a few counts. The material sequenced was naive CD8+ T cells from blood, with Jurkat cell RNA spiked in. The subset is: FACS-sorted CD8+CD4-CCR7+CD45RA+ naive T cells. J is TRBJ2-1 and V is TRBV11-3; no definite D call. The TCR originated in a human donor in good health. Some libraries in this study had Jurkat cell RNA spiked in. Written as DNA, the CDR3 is TGTGCCAGCAGCCCTCTCCCGAGCTCCTACAATGAGCAGTTCTTC. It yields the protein CASSPLPSSYNEQFF.